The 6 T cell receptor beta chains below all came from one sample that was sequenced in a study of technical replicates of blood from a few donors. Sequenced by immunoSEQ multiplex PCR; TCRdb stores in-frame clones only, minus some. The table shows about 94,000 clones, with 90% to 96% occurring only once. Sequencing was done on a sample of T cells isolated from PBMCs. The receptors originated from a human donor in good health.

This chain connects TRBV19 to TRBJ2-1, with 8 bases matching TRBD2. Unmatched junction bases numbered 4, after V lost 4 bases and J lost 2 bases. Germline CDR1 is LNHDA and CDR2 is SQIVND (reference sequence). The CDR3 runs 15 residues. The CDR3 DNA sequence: TGTGCCAGTAGTAAAAGCGGGGGTCCCTACAATGAGCAGTTCTTC. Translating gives CASSKSGGPYNEQFF.

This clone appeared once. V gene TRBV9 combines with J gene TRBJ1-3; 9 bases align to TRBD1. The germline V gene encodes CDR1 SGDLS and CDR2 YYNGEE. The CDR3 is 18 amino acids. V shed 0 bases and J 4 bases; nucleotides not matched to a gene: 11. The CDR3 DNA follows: TGTGCCAGCAGCGTAGAGTCGGGACAGGGCATTTACGGAAACACCATATATTTT. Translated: CASSVESGQGIYGNTIYF.

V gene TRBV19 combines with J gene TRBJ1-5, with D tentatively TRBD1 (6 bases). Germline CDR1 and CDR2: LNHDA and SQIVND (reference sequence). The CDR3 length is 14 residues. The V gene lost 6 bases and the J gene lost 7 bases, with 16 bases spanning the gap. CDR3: CASSRRNRAQPQHF. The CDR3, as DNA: TGTGCCAGTAGCAGGCGGAACAGGGCCCAGCCCCAGCATTTT. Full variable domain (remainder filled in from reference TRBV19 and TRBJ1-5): DGGITQSPKYLFRKEGQNVTLSCEQNLNHDAMYWYRQDPGQGLRLIYYSQIVNDFQKGDIAEGYSVSREKKESFPLTVTSAQKNPTAFYLCASSRRNRAQPQHFGDGTRLSIL.

This chain's CDR3 is CASSFEGVNTEAFF. The DNA of the CDR3 is TGTGCCAGCAGCTTTGAGGGTGTGAACACTGAAGCTTTCTTT. This chain links TRBV5-4 with TRBJ1-1; no clear D. V lost 2 bases, J lost 0 bases, and 8 bases lay in between. From germline, CDR1 is SGHNT and CDR2 YYREEE (reference sequence). This CDR3 comprises 14 residues.

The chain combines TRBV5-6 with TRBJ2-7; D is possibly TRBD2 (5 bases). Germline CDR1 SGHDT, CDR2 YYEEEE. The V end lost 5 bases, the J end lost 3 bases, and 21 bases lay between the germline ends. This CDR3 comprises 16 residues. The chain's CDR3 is CASSFQSPGKGYEQYF. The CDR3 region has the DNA TGTGCCAGCAGTTTCCAGTCCCCGGGGAAGGGCTACGAGCAGTACTTC. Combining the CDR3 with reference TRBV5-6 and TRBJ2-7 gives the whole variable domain DAGVTQSPTHLIKTRGQQVTLRCSPKSGHDTVSWYQQALGQGPQFIFQYYEEEERQRGNFPDRFSGHQFPNYSSELNVNALLLGDSALYLCASSFQSPGKGYEQYFGPGTRLTVT.

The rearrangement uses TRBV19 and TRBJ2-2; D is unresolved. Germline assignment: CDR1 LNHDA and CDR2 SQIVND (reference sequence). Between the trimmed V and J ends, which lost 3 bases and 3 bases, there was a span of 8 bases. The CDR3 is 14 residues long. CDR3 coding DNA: TGTGCCAGTAGTATCTTCCGGGACACCGGGGAGCTGTTTTTT. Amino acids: CASSIFRDTGELFF.